This section outlines one T cell receptor (beta chain) sequence together with its context. Time point here: newly diagnosed GD, antithyroid drugs for less than 3 months. PBMC RNA served as the TCR library source. Library construction for TCR beta used iRepertoire HTBI primers and Arm-PCR of CDR3 regions. MiXCR, applied by TCRdb to the multiplex PCR reads, yields one record per CDR3 protein. Of roughly 510,000 distinct CDR3 sequences listed, about 15% are singletons. The CDR3 runs 14 residues. The V end lost 6 bases, the J end lost 3 bases, and 14 bases lay between the germline ends. Germline CDR1 SNHLY, CDR2 FYNNEI. This sample is drawn from a study of regulatory T cells in long-lasting Graves disease. The data also belong to a second study, concerning T cells in Graves' hyperthyroidism and ophthalmopathy.

This receptor was identified in a man younger than 30 with Graves disease. This chain joins TRBV2 and TRBJ2-5; tentative D call: TRBD1 (5 bases). The input for sequencing was peripheral blood mononuclear cells (PBMCs), taken at new diagnosis, from a patient treated with antithyroid drugs. CDR3 nucleotide sequence: TGTGCCAGCAGGACGGTATTCAGGGAAGAGACCCAGTACTTC. Translated, it gives CASRTVFREETQYF. Supplemented by reference TRBV2 and TRBJ2-5, the full variable domain reads EPEVTQTPSHQVTQMGQEVILRCVPISNHLYFYWYRQILGQKVEFLVSFYNNEISEKSEIFDDQFSVERPDGSNFTLKIRSTKLEDSAMYFCASRTVFREETQYFGPGTRLLVL.